Below, 14 T cell receptor beta chains from the same sample are listed, as sequenced in a study of CD8 T cells in Susac syndrome. Random-hexamer reverse transcription was applied to roughly 0.45 to 1 ug RNA. TCRdb independently ran MiXCR on the immunoSEQ multiplex PCR reads; one entry per CDR3 protein. This table holds approximately 150,000 distinct CDR3 sequences, about 92% found once. Sequenced material: CD4+ T cells from PBMCs. The receptors derive from a human donor in good health.

V is TRBV20-1 and J is TRBJ2-2; D might be TRBD1 (6 bases). Trimming left V 4 bases short and J 1 base short, with 10 bases between. Germline V lookup: CDR1 DFQATT, CDR2 SNEGSKA (reference sequence). The CDR3 runs to 14 residues. The CDR3 reads CSATGTLNTGELFF. The CDR3 DNA follows: TGCAGTGCTACCGGGACATTGAACACCGGGGAGCTGTTTTTT.

The V gene is TRBV12-3 or TRBV12-4, the J gene TRBJ1-2; D unresolved. The CDR3 totals 11 residues. Trimming cost V 5 bases and J 4 bases, with 5 bases left between them. This chain's CDR3 is CASSGFYGYTF. The CDR3 DNA is TGTGCCAGCAGTGGGTTCTATGGCTACACCTTC.

V usage is TRBV29-1 and J usage is TRBJ2-5, with 7 bases identical to TRBD2. Germline V gene data show CDR1 as SQVTM and CDR2 as ANQGSEA. The CDR3 has 15 amino acids. The V and J ends lost 5 bases and 2 bases, in that order; junction bases with no gene match: 11. The CDR3 sequence: CSVSSEGGLQETQYF. In DNA, the CDR3 is TGCAGCGTTTCGTCCGAGGGAGGGCTACAAGAGACCCAGTACTTC. The full variable domain, completed using reference TRBV29-1 and TRBJ2-5, is SAVISQKPSRDICQRGTSLTIQCQVDSQVTMMFWYRQQPGQSLTLIATANQGSEATYESGFVIDKFPISRPNLTFSTLTVSNMSPEDSSIYLCSVSSEGGLQETQYFGPGTRLLVL.

The chain uses TRBV29-1 and TRBJ1-1, with D possibly being TRBD1 (6 bases). Trimming removed 5 bases at V and 3 bases at J, with 10 bases between. The CDR3 has 12 amino acids. Germline V gives CDR1 SQVTM, CDR2 ANQGSEA. The CDR3: CSVYRVDTEAFF. The CDR3 coding sequence is TGCAGCGTTTACAGGGTCGACACTGAAGCTTTCTTT.

V gene TRBV29-1 combines with J gene TRBJ2-7, with 9 bases that match TRBD2. Germline-derived CDR1 and CDR2 are SQVTM and ANQGSEA. The CDR3 length is 13 residues. V lost 4 bases and J lost 4; bases outside the gene matches: 5. DNA for the CDR3: TGCAGCGTTGGGCGGGAGGGCCTGTACGAGCAGTACTTC. Translated, it gives CSVGREGLYEQYF.

This clonotype was observed a single time. This rearrangement joins TRBV6-2 or TRBV6-3 to TRBJ1-2; the D is unclear. The CDR3 runs 12 residues. Germline CDR1 reads MNHEY; CDR2 reads SVGEGT. V lost 6 bases and J 7 bases, leaving 12 bases between the germline ends. The CDR3 nucleotides read TGTGCCAGCAGCCGACAACCACGTGGCTACACCTTC. Translation: CASSRQPRGYTF.

The chain joins TRBV19 to TRBJ2-1, with TRBD2 as a possible D gene (6 bases). This CDR3 has 14 residues. V was clipped by 7 bases and J by 7 bases, with 17 bases between them. CDR1 is LNHDA and CDR2 is SQIVND in the germline V gene (reference sequence). CDR3 loop: CASKPGLLENEQFF. The CDR3 DNA is TGTGCCAGTAAACCGGGACTCCTGGAGAATGAGCAGTTCTTC.

The chain combines TRBV2 with TRBJ1-1; no reliable D call. CDR1 is SNHLY, CDR2 FYNNEI, per germline. V was shortened by 4 bases and J by 0 bases, with 9 bases between the two germline ends. The CDR3 runs to 14 residues. This CDR3 is CASSVRALNTEAFF. The CDR3 nucleotides read TGTGCCAGCAGTGTTCGGGCCCTGAACACTGAAGCTTTCTTT.

This chain links TRBV5-1 with TRBJ2-3; TRBD1 or TRBD2 may be the D gene (5 bases each). Germline assignment: CDR1 SGHRS and CDR2 YFSETQ. V was cut by 4 bases and J by 3 bases, with 12 bases left in between. The CDR3 covers 14 residues. The CDR3 region is CASSPNWGTDTQYF. CDR3 nucleotide sequence: TGCGCCAGCAGCCCCAACTGGGGGACAGATACGCAGTATTTT.

A remark on this clonotype: Germline and junction disagree at one end, which may indicate a read error. This sequence joins TRBV7-3 and TRBJ2-1, with 9 bases fitting TRBD2. The germline V gene has CDR1 SGHTA and CDR2 FQGTGA. The CDR3 spans 15 residues. Written as DNA, the CDR3 is TGTGCCAGCAGCCCCGGGACTAGCTCCTTCAATGAGCAGTTCTTC. Its translation: CASSPGTSSFNEQFF.

The J gene is TRBJ2-1, the V gene TRBV15; D ambiguous. Germline-derived CDR1 and CDR2 are LNHNV and YYDKDF (reference sequence). The CDR3 runs to 13 residues. V was cut by 0 bases and J by 10 bases, with 10 bases left in between. CDR3 in amino acids: CATSREVPGEQFF. The CDR3, as DNA: TGTGCCACCAGCAGAGAGGTCCCTGGGGAGCAGTTCTTC.

The chain couples TRBV19 to TRBJ2-4; D is unresolved. V was pared by 3 bases and J by 1 base, with 10 bases between. Germline V gene lookup returns CDR1 LNHDA and CDR2 SQIVND (reference sequence). The CDR3 loop spans 15 amino acids. The CDR3 reads CASSMDYNAKNIQYF. CDR3 DNA sequence: TGTGCCAGTAGTATGGATTACAACGCCAAAAACATTCAGTACTTC.

This clonotype was recorded only once. V is TRBV14 and J is TRBJ1-1, with D uncertain. The CDR3 runs 13 residues. Trimming cost V 3 bases and J 2 bases, with 7 bases left between them. Germline V CDR1 and CDR2: SGHDN, FVKESK. CDR3 sequence: CASSHLGNTEAFF. The CDR3 nucleotides are TGTGCCAGCAGCCACCTGGGTAACACTGAAGCTTTCTTT.

V gene TRBV25-1 combines with J gene TRBJ2-3; the D gene is possibly TRBD2 (7 bases). Trimming left V 5 bases short and J 1 base short, with 13 bases between. The CDR3 length is 15 residues. Germline V gene data show CDR1 as MGHDK and CDR2 as SYGVNS. The DNA of the CDR3 is TGTGCCAGCAGTCCGGGGGGCACGGGCACAGATACGCAGTATTTT. This gives the protein CASSPGGTGTDTQYF. The complete variable domain, with remaining parts taken from reference TRBV25-1 and TRBJ2-3, reads EADIYQTPRYLVIGTGKKITLECSQTMGHDKMYWYQQDPGMELHLIHYSYGVNSTEKGDLSSESTVSRIRTEHFPLTLESARPSHTSQYLCASSPGGTGTDTQYFGPGTRLTVL.